The rows below give T cell receptor beta chains drawn from one sample of a study of cytomegalovirus exposure and HLA in healthy donors. TCRdb's table, derived via immunoSEQ multiplex PCR, lists solely in-frame clones and lacks some. Of about 190,000 clones detected, around 86% appear once; the ten largest clones hold over 1%. Sequencing was carried out using PBMCs. These receptors came from a man younger than 40 in good health and CMV-seronegative. Both conserved end residues are part of each CDR3. A D gene is named only where the DNA matches it firmly. Clone size, where shown, is once, few, many, or a class for clones that have expanded.

d_call,v_call,j_call,clone_size,cdr3_aa,cdr3_nt
.,TRBV27,TRBJ1-2,once,CASMALSNYGYTF,TGTGCCAGCATGGCCCTTTCTAACTATGGCTACACCTTC
.,TRBV27,TRBJ2-1,.,CASSLSFRGHYNEQFF,TGTGCCAGCAGTTTATCGTTCCGGGGTCACTACAATGAGCAGTTCTTC
TRBD1,TRBV2,TRBJ1-2,.,CASRTGTGDLYGYTF,TGTGCCAGCAGAACCGGGACAGGGGACCTCTATGGCTACACCTTC
TRBD2,TRBV5-6,TRBJ2-1,.,CASSLGLLAGGNNEQFF,TGTGCCAGCAGCTTGGGGCTACTAGCGGGAGGCAACAATGAGCAGTTCTTC
.,TRBV9,TRBJ2-3,once,CASSAGGRSTDTQYF,TGTGCCAGCAGCGCCGGGGGGCGCAGCACAGATACGCAGTATTTT
TRBD1,TRBV10-3,TRBJ2-1,.,CAISGTGAANEQFF,TGTGCCATCAGTGGGACAGGGGCTGCCAATGAGCAGTTCTTC
.,TRBV19,TRBJ1-2,.,CASRTTRGEGYTF,TGTGCCAGTAGGACGACTCGGGGGGAAGGCTACACCTTC
TRBD1,TRBV5-4,TRBJ2-1,.,CASSSTGTGISYNEQFF,TGTGCCAGCAGCTCCACCGGGACAGGGATCTCCTACAATGAGCAGTTCTTC
.,TRBV11-2,TRBJ2-1,.,CASSLGRGNEQFF,TGTGCCAGCAGCTTAGGAAGGGGCAATGAGCAGTTCTTC
TRBD2,TRBV19,TRBJ2-3,.,CASKLAGYGPLPQYF,TGTGCCAGTAAACTAGCGGGATATGGGCCTCTTCCGCAGTATTTT
TRBD2,TRBV28,TRBJ2-7,.,CASSFLLPGLAGEQYF,TGTGCCAGCAGTTTCCTTTTACCGGGACTAGCCGGCGAGCAGTACTTC
.,TRBV7-9,TRBJ1-6,.,CASSSRGGSPLHF,TGTGCCAGCAGCTCGCGGGGAGGCTCACCCCTCCACTTT
.,TRBV11-2,TRBJ2-3,.,CASSTRAGQDTQYF,TGTGCCAGCAGCACACGAGCGGGCCAGGATACGCAGTATTTT
.,TRBV5-4,TRBJ2-7,.,CASRPRVAAHEQYF,TGTGCCAGCAGGCCGCGGGTAGCGGCCCACGAGCAGTACTTC
.,TRBV28,TRBJ1-6,.,CASSRTPSSYNSPLHF,TGTGCCAGCAGCCGGACACCTAGCTCCTATAATTCACCCCTCCACTTT
.,TRBV6-4,TRBJ2-3,.,CASSDSSSGGGADTQYF,TGTGCCAGCAGTGACTCGAGTAGCGGAGGGGGCGCAGATACGCAGTATTTT
.,TRBV7-2,TRBJ1-1,.,CASSFRSSPTEAFF,TGTGCCAGCAGCTTTCGTTCAAGCCCCACTGAAGCTTTCTTT
.,TRBV10-1,TRBJ2-7,.,CASSEKIGDEQYF,TGCGCCAGCAGTGAGAAGATCGGGGACGAGCAGTACTTC
TRBD1,TRBV5-6,TRBJ1-2,.,CASSINRGRYYGYTF,TGTGCCAGCAGCATCAACAGGGGGAGGTACTATGGCTACACCTTC
.,TRBV30,TRBJ2-7,.,CAWSVVRAKPYEQYF,TGTGCCTGGAGTGTAGTCAGGGCCAAGCCCTACGAGCAGTACTTC
TRBD2,TRBV28,TRBJ2-1,once,CASSSSGRFYNEQFF,TGTGCCAGCAGTTCAAGCGGGAGATTCTACAATGAGCAGTTCTTC
.,TRBV27,TRBJ1-3,.,CASSARSSGNTIYF,TGTGCCAGCAGTGCGCGGAGCTCTGGAAACACCATATATTTT
.,TRBV19,TRBJ2-1,once,CASSNSHSSYNEQFF,TGTGCCAGTAGTAATTCCCATAGCTCCTACAATGAGCAGTTCTTC
.,TRBV5-4,TRBJ1-1,.,CASSLGGDLRAFF,TGTGCCAGCAGCTTGGGGGGGGATCTGCGAGCTTTCTTT
.,TRBV19,TRBJ2-5,.,CASSIGSQQAQYF,TGTGCCAGTAGTATTGGATCCCAGCAGGCCCAGTACTTC
.,TRBV7-8,TRBJ2-7,.,CASSLWADTYEQYF,TGTGCCAGCAGCTTATGGGCCGACACCTACGAGCAGTACTTC
TRBD2,TRBV30,TRBJ2-7,.,CAFQRELFYEQYF,TGTGCCTTTCAGCGGGAGTTGTTTTACGAGCAGTACTTC
TRBD2,TRBV18,TRBJ2-3,.,CASSPPTPGLAATDTQYF,TGTGCCAGCTCACCACCGACGCCGGGACTAGCGGCCACAGATACGCAGTATTTT
.,TRBV12-5,TRBJ2-3,.,CASGPTVSDTQYF,TGTGCTAGTGGTCCCACTGTCTCAGATACGCAGTATTTT
TRBD2,TRBV6-4,TRBJ2-3,.,CASSGTSGGPGTQYF,TGTGCCAGCAGTGGGACTAGCGGGGGGCCAGGTACGCAGTATTTT
TRBD1,TRBV4-2,TRBJ1-2,.,CASSPTGVNYGYTF,TGTGCCAGCAGCCCGACAGGGGTTAACTATGGCTACACCTTC
.,TRBV11-3,TRBJ2-3,.,CASSLDGGRADTQYF,TGTGCCAGCAGCTTAGACGGAGGGCGAGCAGATACGCAGTATTTT
.,TRBV7-2,TRBJ2-1,once,CASSFSATPGHFYNEQFF,TGTGCCAGCAGCTTCTCCGCCACGCCGGGACATTTCTACAATGAGCAGTTCTTC
TRBD1,TRBV19,TRBJ1-5,.,CASSITGDGNQPQHF,TGTGCCAGTAGTATAACAGGGGATGGCAATCAGCCCCAGCATTTT
TRBD2,TRBV6-1,TRBJ2-7,.,CATTEGTSGSEQYF,TGTGCCACCACGGAGGGGACTAGCGGGAGCGAGCAGTACTTC
TRBD1,TRBV7-9,TRBJ1-1,.,CSSSWDRGQDTEAFF,TGTTCCAGCAGCTGGGACAGGGGGCAGGACACTGAAGCTTTCTTT
.,TRBV13,TRBJ1-1,.,CASSPGGGMNTEAFF,TGTGCCAGCAGCCCCGGGGGGGGGATGAACACTGAAGCTTTCTTT
TRBD2,TRBV11-2,TRBJ2-3,few,CASSLGGTSGRWDTQYF,TGTGCCAGCAGCTTGGGGGGCACTAGCGGGAGATGGGATACGCAGTATTTT
.,TRBV18,TRBJ1-4,once,CASSPRRAGEKLFF,TGTGCCAGCTCACCACGGAGGGCTGGGGAAAAACTGTTTTTT
TRBD1,TRBV4-3,TRBJ2-7,few,CASSQDPPGTGVYEQYF,TGCGCCAGCAGCCAAGACCCCCCGGGGACAGGAGTTTACGAGCAGTACTTC
.,TRBV11-2,TRBJ2-7,.,CASSLEPPYEQYF,TGTGCCAGCAGCTTAGAGCCCCCCTACGAGCAGTACTTC
.,TRBV5-6,TRBJ2-7,.,CASSHGGGSYEQYF,TGTGCCAGCAGCCATGGGGGAGGCAGCTACGAGCAGTACTTC
TRBD2,TRBV6-4,TRBJ2-3,few,CASSVGAGGADTQYF,TGTGCCAGCAGTGTTGGAGCGGGGGGGGCAGATACGCAGTATTTT
TRBD2,TRBV7-2,TRBJ2-2,few,CASSLAELAGIPGELFF,TGTGCCAGCAGCTTAGCGGAACTAGCGGGAATCCCCGGGGAGCTGTTTTTT
TRBD2,TRBV11-2,TRBJ2-3,.,CASSLVLAVPTDTQYF,TGTGCCAGCAGCTTAGTACTAGCGGTACCCACAGATACGCAGTATTTT
TRBD1,TRBV28,TRBJ2-5,few,CASSIQGATGGGETQYF,TGTGCCAGCAGTATACAAGGGGCGACAGGGGGCGGTGAGACCCAGTACTTC
.,TRBV5-1,TRBJ1-1,.,CASSFTGSEAFF,TGCGCCAGCAGCTTCACCGGTAGTGAAGCTTTCTTT
.,TRBV7-6,TRBJ2-6,.,CASSLDTGPKLAGANGLTF,TGTGCCAGCAGCTTAGATACGGGTCCAAAACTGGCTGGGGCCAACGGCCTGACTTTC
.,TRBV6-5,TRBJ1-6,few,CASSYSWQGRAPLHF,TGTGCCAGCAGTTACTCTTGGCAGGGGAGGGCACCCCTCCACTTT
.,TRBV4-3,TRBJ1-5,many,CASSQELTNQRPQHF,TGCGCCAGCAGCCAAGAACTCACGAATCAAAGGCCCCAGCATTTT
.,TRBV28,TRBJ2-7,.,CASSQGRVYEQYF,TGTGCCAGCAGTCAGGGCAGGGTGTACGAGCAGTACTTC
.,TRBV9,TRBJ2-7,.,CASSGSVVVDEQYF,TGTGCCAGCAGCGGATCTGTTGTAGTCGACGAGCAGTACTTC
.,TRBV6-1,TRBJ2-6,.,CASSEPRPSGANVLTF,TGTGCCAGCAGTGAACCCAGGCCGTCTGGGGCCAACGTCCTGACTTTC
TRBD2,TRBV27,TRBJ2-3,.,CASAGDYPSTDTQYF,TGTGCCAGCGCTGGGGACTACCCCTCCACAGATACGCAGTATTTT
TRBD2,TRBV5-1,TRBJ2-7,.,CASSPYSGSLYEQYF,TGCGCCAGCAGCCCGTACAGCGGGAGTCTGTACGAGCAGTACTTC
TRBD1,TRBV27,TRBJ2-2,.,CASSSGTGWTGELFF,TGTGCCAGCAGCTCCGGGACAGGATGGACCGGGGAGCTGTTTTTT
.,TRBV13,TRBJ1-4,.,CASSVTDREKLFF,TGTGCCAGCAGTGTGACTGATCGGGAAAAACTGTTTTTT